The rows below give T cell receptor beta chains drawn from one sample of a study of CD8+ T cells in alopecia areata. Assay used: immunoSEQ multiplex PCR; TCRdb lists only in-frame clones, some missing. In the table there are 200,000 to 250,000 clones, under 60% of which are singletons. The source material was CD4+ T cells sorted from blood, sampled at week 4, from a patient treated with tofacitinib. These receptors were taken from a human donor with alopecia areata. CDR3s include the opening cysteine and the closing phenylalanine or tryptophan. The order of the fields is CDR3 length, V gene, D gene, clone size, J gene, CDR3 protein, CDR3 DNA. D genes are given only for firm matches. Expanded clones get a size class; other rows say once, few or many, or leave the size out.

length: 11
V: TRBV29-1
D: .
size: .
J: TRBJ2-3
CDR3: CSVNERDTQYF
DNA: TGCAGCGTTAACGAGCGGGATACGCAGTATTTT

length: 14
V: TRBV27
D: .
size: .
J: TRBJ1-1
CDR3: CASSLRSGVSEAFF
DNA: TGTGCCAGCAGTTTGCGCTCAGGGGTTTCGGAAGCTTTCTTT

length: 13
V: TRBV29-1
D: .
size: .
J: TRBJ1-1
CDR3: CSVSNRRNTEAFF
DNA: TGCAGCGTTAGCAATAGGAGGAACACTGAAGCTTTCTTT

length: 9
V: TRBV23-1
D: .
size: few
J: TRBJ1-5
CDR3: CASSQPQHF
DNA: TGCGCCAGCAGTCAACCCCAGCATTTT

length: 14
V: TRBV30
D: .
size: .
J: TRBJ1-6
CDR3: CAWTPRGANSPLHF
DNA: TGTGCCTGGACCCCGCGGGGGGCGAATTCACCCCTCCACTTT

length: 14
V: TRBV18
D: TRBD2
size: few
J: TRBJ2-1
CDR3: CASSPGLAGDEQFF
DNA: TGTGCCAGCTCACCGGGACTAGCGGGGGATGAGCAGTTCTTC

length: 16
V: TRBV13
D: .
size: few
J: TRBJ2-1
CDR3: CASSLGGGDPYNEQFF
DNA: TGTGCCAGCAGCTTAGGTGGCGGGGACCCCTACAATGAGCAGTTCTTC

length: 14
V: TRBV23-1
D: .
size: .
J: TRBJ1-2
CDR3: CASSLKGVDYGYTF
DNA: TGCGCCAGCAGTCTTAAGGGGGTAGACTATGGCTACACCTTC

length: 14
V: TRBV2
D: .
size: few
J: TRBJ2-1
CDR3: CASSEPSSYNEQFF
DNA: TGTGCCAGCAGTGAACCGAGCTCCTACAATGAGCAGTTCTTC

length: 15
V: TRBV30
D: TRBD1
size: .
J: TRBJ2-1
CDR3: CAWSVRGQGKGEQFF
DNA: TGTGCCTGGAGTGTACGGGGACAGGGTAAGGGTGAGCAGTTCTTC

length: 16
V: TRBV29-1
D: .
size: .
J: TRBJ1-2
CDR3: CSVESSPSTPAGGYTF
DNA: TGCAGCGTTGAATCCTCTCCGAGTACCCCAGCCGGCGGCTACACCTTC

length: 14
V: TRBV6-5
D: TRBD1
size: .
J: TRBJ1-2
CDR3: CASGGTGTSYGYTF
DNA: TGTGCCAGCGGAGGGACAGGAACCTCCTATGGCTACACCTTC

length: 11
V: TRBV7-9
D: .
size: few
J: TRBJ2-3
CDR3: CASTEGNTQYF
DNA: TGTGCCAGCACCGAGGGTAATACGCAGTATTTT

length: 15
V: TRBV23-1
D: .
size: .
J: TRBJ1-2
CDR3: CASGPLDIQGSSYTF
DNA: TGCGCCAGCGGCCCCTTAGACATACAGGGATCGAGCTACACCTTC

length: 13
V: TRBV19
D: .
size: few
J: TRBJ1-6
CDR3: CASSEQGEGSLHF
DNA: TGTGCCAGTAGTGAACAGGGCGAAGGGTCCCTCCACTTT

length: 13
V: TRBV29-1
D: .
size: .
J: TRBJ2-3
CDR3: CSVGGVNTDTQYF
DNA: TGCAGCGTTGGGGGGGTGAACACAGATACGCAGTATTTT

length: 15
V: TRBV30
D: TRBD2
size: .
J: TRBJ2-1
CDR3: CAWVRGSGSYNEQFF
DNA: TGTGCCTGGGTGAGGGGGAGCGGGAGCTACAATGAGCAGTTCTTC

length: 12
V: TRBV30
D: .
size: .
J: TRBJ1-1
CDR3: CAWSSAGPEAFF
DNA: TGTGCCTGGAGTTCCGCAGGCCCTGAAGCTTTCTTT

length: 14
V: TRBV5-1
D: TRBD1
size: .
J: TRBJ2-7
CDR3: CASSHGQGAIEQYF
DNA: TGCGCCAGCAGCCACGGACAGGGGGCGATTGAGCAGTACTTC

length: 13
V: TRBV30
D: TRBD1
size: .
J: TRBJ1-2
CDR3: CAWTPDRVNGYTF
DNA: TGTGCCTGGACCCCGGACAGGGTTAATGGCTACACCTTC

length: 14
V: TRBV29-1
D: TRBD1
size: .
J: TRBJ1-6
CDR3: CSVYQGVSDSPLHF
DNA: TGCAGCGTTTACCAGGGGGTCTCAGATTCACCCCTCCACTTT

length: 12
V: TRBV19
D: .
size: many
J: TRBJ2-3
CDR3: CASSPSEDTQYF
DNA: TGTGCCAGTAGTCCCAGCGAGGATACGCAGTATTTT

length: 13
V: TRBV6-5
D: .
size: few
J: TRBJ1-5
CDR3: CASSVARLEPQHF
DNA: TGTGCCAGCTCAGTGGCTCGGCTCGAGCCCCAGCATTTT

length: 16
V: TRBV11-2
D: .
size: .
J: TRBJ2-5
CDR3: CASSTGIIHTQETQYF
DNA: TGTGCCAGCAGCACAGGGATCATTCACACCCAAGAGACCCAGTACTTC

length: 12
V: TRBV4-3
D: .
size: few
J: TRBJ2-3
CDR3: CASSRPGDTQYF
DNA: TGCGCCAGCAGCAGGCCCGGGGATACGCAGTATTTT

length: 14
V: TRBV7-9
D: TRBD1
size: .
J: TRBJ1-6
CDR3: CASSQGQGTSPLHF
DNA: TGTGCCAGCAGCCAAGGACAGGGGACTTCACCCCTCCACTTT

length: 12
V: TRBV29-1
D: TRBD1
size: .
J: TRBJ2-7
CDR3: CSVEGDSYEQYF
DNA: TGCAGCGTTGAAGGGGACAGCTACGAGCAGTACTTC

length: 16
V: TRBV5-1
D: TRBD1
size: .
J: TRBJ2-2
CDR3: CASSSGTGVTTGELFF
DNA: TGCGCCAGCAGCTCCGGGACAGGGGTAACCACCGGGGAGCTGTTTTTT

length: 14
V: TRBV5-1
D: TRBD1
size: .
J: TRBJ1-6
CDR3: CASSLGQGGSPLHF
DNA: TGCGCCAGCAGTTTAGGACAGGGTGGCTCACCCCTCCACTTT

length: 14
V: TRBV4-3
D: .
size: .
J: TRBJ2-2
CDR3: CASSQDRGGGELFF
DNA: TGCGCCAGCAGCCAAGATAGAGGGGGCGGGGAGCTGTTTTTT

length: 14
V: TRBV14
D: .
size: many
J: TRBJ1-1
CDR3: CASSQEVFRTEAFF
DNA: TGTGCCAGCAGCCAGGAGGTTTTCCGCACTGAAGCTTTCTTT

length: 14
V: TRBV28
D: .
size: .
J: TRBJ1-1
CDR3: CASLPWEEGKEAFF
DNA: TGTGCCAGCCTACCATGGGAGGAGGGGAAGGAAGCTTTCTTT

length: 15
V: TRBV2
D: .
size: few
J: TRBJ1-6
CDR3: CASSGPRENNSPLHF
DNA: TGTGCCAGCAGTGGCCCCCGGGAGAATAATTCACCCCTCCACTTT